This is a list of T cell receptor beta chains from one sample in a study of vaccination and CD4 T cells after COVID-19. The antigens of these receptors remain unknown. TCRdb re-called the PCR reads through MiXCR, storing one row per CDR3 protein. The table includes 15,000 to 20,000 distinct CDR3 sequences, 40% to 55% detected once. The sequencing used CD4+ T cells from blood, cultured in vitro, collected before SARS-CoV-2 vaccination. These receptors were taken from a human donor who had recovered from COVID-19. CDR3s include the opening cysteine and the closing phenylalanine or tryptophan. D genes are given only for firm matches. Some rows mark clone size as missing; the rest say once, few, many or name a class of expanded clone.

.	TRBV19	TRBJ1-1	few	CASSIHTTGRTEAFF	TGTGCCAGTAGTATCCATACTACGGGTCGCACTGAAGCTTTCTTT
TRBD1	TRBV24-1	TRBJ2-7	.	CATSEGGTYEQYF	TGTGCCACCAGTGAAGGGGGCACCTACGAGCAGTACTTC
.	TRBV15	TRBJ2-7	.	CATSREVAREQYF	TGTGCCACCAGCAGAGAAGTAGCGCGCGAGCAGTACTTC
.	TRBV6-1	TRBJ2-1	.	CASSNRGEQFF	TGTGCCAGCAGTAACCGGGGTGAGCAGTTCTTC
.	TRBV4-1	TRBJ1-6	.	CASSQDRGSSYNSPLHF	TGCGCCAGCAGCCAAGATCGGGGCAGCTCCTATAATTCACCCCTCCACTTT
.	TRBV7-9	TRBJ1-6	.	CASSSDGYSPLHF	TGTGCCAGCAGCTCCGACGGTTATTCACCCCTCCACTTT
.	TRBV7-2	TRBJ2-1	.	CASRPGGTYNEQFF	TGTGCCAGCAGGCCAGGGGGGACCTACAATGAGCAGTTCTTC
.	TRBV20-1	TRBJ2-3	few	CSARNSGSRAQYF	TGCAGTGCTAGAAATAGCGGCAGTCGCGCGCAGTATTTT
.	TRBV12-3/TRBV12-4	TRBJ1-6	.	CASSHRDGYNSPLHF	TGTGCCAGCAGTCACCGGGACGGGTACAATTCACCCCTCCACTTT
TRBD1	TRBV6-1	TRBJ1-5	.	CASSRDRVNQPQHF	TGTGCCAGCAGTCGGGACAGGGTCAATCAGCCCCAGCATTTT
.	TRBV28	TRBJ1-4	.	CASRGRGAPNEKLFF	TGTGCCAGCAGAGGAAGGGGGGCCCCTAATGAAAAACTGTTTTTT
.	TRBV6-1	TRBJ1-2	.	CASALVGPEGYTF	TGTGCCTCGGCGTTAGTGGGTCCGGAGGGCTACACCTTC
TRBD1	TRBV7-9	TRBJ2-7	.	CASSFYGTGTYEQYF	TGTGCCAGCAGCTTTTATGGGACAGGGACCTACGAGCAGTACTTC
.	TRBV6-1	TRBJ2-7	.	CASSEQGVLYGEQYF	TGTGCCAGCAGTGAACAAGGAGTCCTGTACGGGGAGCAGTACTTC
.	TRBV15	TRBJ1-2	.	CATSRESATGGYGYTF	TGTGCCACCAGCAGAGAATCTGCGACAGGAGGCTATGGCTACACCTTC
.	TRBV7-6	TRBJ1-5	.	CASSLSGGSNQPQHF	TGTGCCAGCAGCTTAAGCGGAGGGAGCAATCAGCCCCAGCATTTT
.	TRBV6-1	TRBJ1-6	.	CASTTYGTNSPLHF	TGTGCCAGCACCACGTATGGGACTAATTCACCCCTCCACTTT
.	TRBV14	TRBJ1-2	.	CASSFDRTNPGYTF	TGTGCCAGCAGCTTTGACAGGACCAACCCGGGCTACACCTTC
TRBD1	TRBV7-9	TRBJ1-4	.	CASSLARGREKLFF	TGTGCCAGCAGCTTAGCCAGGGGGCGTGAAAAACTGTTTTTT
TRBD2	TRBV7-6	TRBJ2-1	once	CASSGLAGPYNEQFF	TGTGCCAGCAGCGGACTAGCGGGACCGTACAATGAGCAGTTCTTC